The 9 T cell receptor beta chains in this list originate from one sample, sequenced in a study of cytomegalovirus exposure and HLA in healthy donors. PCR was performed using 60 Vbeta and 13 Jbeta primers. Some clones are missing from TCRdb's copy, which holds only in-frame ones; the method was immunoSEQ multiplex PCR. The data hold hundreds of thousands of clones, with around 80% observed a single time. Material for sequencing was PBMCs. These TCRs come from a woman aged 55-75 years in good health and CMV-seropositive.

The chain has TRBV11-3 and TRBJ2-3, with unresolved D. V lost 1 base and J 1 base, leaving 6 bases between the germline ends. CDR3 length: 14 amino acids. Germline CDR1 and CDR2: SGHNT and YENEEA. The CDR3 here is CASSLVAGTDTQYF. The CDR3 coding sequence is TGTGCCAGCAGCTTAGTGGCGGGCACAGATACGCAGTATTTT.

As concerns this clone: Germline and junction disagree at one end, which may indicate a read error. This sequence joins TRBV20-1 and TRBJ1-4; TRBD1 matches at 7 bases. The CDR3 has 10 residues. Germline CDR1 reads DFQATT; CDR2 reads SNEGSKA (reference sequence). The CDR3 region has the DNA TGCAGTGCTCTAGGTCCGGGACAGACTTTT. Its translation: CSALGPGQTF.

The rearrangement joins TRBV2 to TRBJ2-5; D is ambiguous. The last part of the DNA fits TRBJ2-7 better; the J call may be wrong. The CDR3 totals 16 residues. The germline V gene encodes CDR1 SNHLY and CDR2 FYNNEI. CDR3 nucleotides: TGTGCCAGCAGTGAAAGGCGGCAGTGGATCCCCTACGAGCAGTACTTC. It yields the protein CASSERRQWIPYEQYF.

The chain uses TRBV28 and TRBJ2-7; 7 nucleotides line up with TRBD1. The CDR3 extends over 13 amino acids. Germline V gives CDR1 MDHEN, CDR2 SYDVKM. V lost 5 bases to trimming and J lost 5 bases; unmatched junction nucleotides: 6. The CDR3 coding sequence is TGTGCCAGCAGTCAGGGGGTCCGCGACGAGCAGTACTTC. It encodes CASSQGVRDEQYF. Drawing the rest from reference TRBV28 and TRBJ2-7, the complete variable domain is DVKVTQSSRYLVKRTGEKVFLECVQDMDHENMFWYRQDPGLGLRLIYFSYDVKMKEKGDIPEGYSVSREKKERFSLILESASTNQTSMYLCASSQGVRDEQYFGPGTRLTVT.

This clone occurred a few times. The V call is TRBV19, the J call TRBJ2-7; D gene uncertain. The CDR3 is made up of 13 amino acids. Germline loops: CDR1 LNHDA, CDR2 SQIVND (reference sequence). V was clipped by 5 bases and J by 4 bases, with 12 bases between them. CDR3 sequence reads: CASSAAAAYEQYF. In nucleotides, the CDR3 is TGTGCCAGTAGTGCTGCGGCCGCTTACGAGCAGTACTTC. The whole variable domain, filled in from reference TRBV19 and TRBJ2-7, reads DGGITQSPKYLFRKEGQNVTLSCEQNLNHDAMYWYRQDPGQGLRLIYYSQIVNDFQKGDIAEGYSVSREKKESFPLTVTSAQKNPTAFYLCASSAAAAYEQYFGPGTRLTVT.

The V call is TRBV6-5, the J call TRBJ1-3; no clear D. The CDR3 is 16 residues long. Germline V gene lookup returns CDR1 MNHEY and CDR2 SVGAGI. V was clipped by 0 bases and J by 3 bases, with 12 bases between them. DNA for the CDR3: TGTGCCAGCAGTTACTCGATGGCCAGGCTTGGAAACACCATATATTTT. Translation: CASSYSMARLGNTIYF.

The chain combines TRBV6-5 with TRBJ2-3; 9 bases map to TRBD1. CDR3 size: 15 residues. Germline V gene data show CDR1 as MNHEY and CDR2 as SVGAGI. The V gene end was trimmed by 4 bases and the J gene end by 0 bases; junction bases not matched to a gene: 2. CDR3 sequence reads: CASSSGQGSTDTQYF. CDR3 nucleotides: TGTGCCAGCAGTTCGGGACAGGGAAGCACAGATACGCAGTATTTT.

The rearrangement links TRBV4-1 to TRBJ2-5; 12 bases line up with TRBD2. The V gene's germline CDR1 is MGHRA and CDR2 YSYEKL. The CDR3 length is 15 residues. V was clipped by 4 bases and J by 5 bases; unmatched bases: 5. The CDR3 sequence is CASSRLAGVEETQYF. For the CDR3, the DNA is TGCGCCAGCAGCCGACTAGCGGGGGTTGAGGAGACCCAGTACTTC.

The V gene is TRBV7-7, the J gene TRBJ2-1; perhaps TRBD1 as D (5 bases). V lost 5 bases, J lost 0 bases, and 17 bases lay in between. The CDR3 sequence is 17 residues long. The germline gives CDR1 SSHAT, CDR2 FNYEAQ (reference sequence). CDR3 bases: TGTGCCAGCAGCCCCGTTTGGGGCAGGGTCTCCTACAATGAGCAGTTCTTC. Translated, it gives CASSPVWGRVSYNEQFF. Full variable domain (rest looked up from reference TRBV7-7 and TRBJ2-1): GAGVSQSPRYKVTKRGQDVTLRCDPISSHATLYWYQQALGQGPEFLTYFNYEAQPDKSGLPSDRFSAERPEGSISTLTIQRTEQRDSAMYRCASSPVWGRVSYNEQFFGPGTRLTVL.